The rows below give T cell receptor beta chains drawn from one sample of a study of blood T cell repertoires in COVID-19. Data came from immunoSEQ multiplex PCR; TCRdb stores just in-frame clones and leaves some out. The table has 30,000 to 45,000 clones, about four fifths seen once; the top ten hold more than 8.5%. The sample consisted of peripheral blood. The receptors come from a man in his 60s in a cohort sampled during active COVID-19. The CDR3 runs from the conserved cysteine through the conserved F or W. The order of the fields is J gene, V gene, clone size, D gene, CDR3 protein, CDR3 DNA. D genes are given only for firm matches. The size field is filled for only some rows; it gives once, few, many or a size class.

j_gene: TRBJ1-5
v_gene: TRBV4-2
abundance: NA
d_gene: TRBD1
CDR3aa: CASSQDLTGVGQPQHF
CDR3nt: TGTGCCAGCAGCCAAGATTTGACAGGGGTGGGTCAGCCCCAGCATTTT

j_gene: TRBJ2-1
v_gene: TRBV7-6
abundance: NA
d_gene: TRBD2
CDR3aa: CASSLEAWREGGYNEQFF
CDR3nt: TGTGCCAGCAGCTTAGAGGCATGGAGGGAGGGCGGCTACAATGAGCAGTTCTTC

j_gene: TRBJ2-7
v_gene: TRBV11-2
abundance: NA
d_gene: NA
CDR3aa: CASSLEGAGRGVSYEQYF
CDR3nt: TGTGCCAGCAGCTTAGAGGGGGCAGGCAGGGGCGTTTCCTACGAGCAGTACTTC

j_gene: TRBJ1-4
v_gene: TRBV4-1
abundance: few
d_gene: NA
CDR3aa: CASSQDILGRSEKLFF
CDR3nt: TGCGCCAGCAGCCAAGATATATTGGGGCGCAGTGAAAAACTGTTTTTT

j_gene: TRBJ2-7
v_gene: TRBV5-1
abundance: NA
d_gene: NA
CDR3aa: CASSQGVYEQYF
CDR3nt: TGCGCCAGTTCGCAGGGTGTATACGAGCAGTACTTC

j_gene: TRBJ2-2
v_gene: TRBV5-1
abundance: NA
d_gene: NA
CDR3aa: CASSPTLPGTGELFF
CDR3nt: TGCGCCAGCAGCCCGACCCTTCCGGGCACCGGGGAGCTGTTTTTT

j_gene: TRBJ2-7
v_gene: TRBV18
abundance: NA
d_gene: NA
CDR3aa: CASSPRRELDEQYF
CDR3nt: TGTGCCAGCTCACCACGTAGGGAGCTGGACGAGCAGTACTTC

j_gene: TRBJ2-7
v_gene: TRBV19
abundance: few
d_gene: TRBD1
CDR3aa: CASSSTGTAGEQYF
CDR3nt: TGTGCCAGTAGTAGCACCGGGACAGCCGGCGAGCAGTACTTC

j_gene: TRBJ2-1
v_gene: TRBV6-5
abundance: NA
d_gene: NA
CDR3aa: CASATSSYNEQFF
CDR3nt: TGTGCCAGCGCCACTAGCTCCTACAATGAGCAGTTCTTC

j_gene: TRBJ2-3
v_gene: TRBV5-8
abundance: NA
d_gene: TRBD1
CDR3aa: CASSGQGEDTQYF
CDR3nt: TGTGCCAGCAGCGGACAGGGAGAAGATACGCAGTATTTT

j_gene: TRBJ2-1
v_gene: TRBV5-1
abundance: NA
d_gene: NA
CDR3aa: CASSLANGGEQFF
CDR3nt: TGCGCCAGCAGCTTGGCCAACGGGGGTGAGCAGTTCTTC

j_gene: TRBJ1-2
v_gene: TRBV28
abundance: NA
d_gene: NA
CDR3aa: CASSSPRGGLYGYTF
CDR3nt: TGTGCCAGCAGTTCCCCCCGGGGAGGGCTCTATGGCTACACCTTC

j_gene: TRBJ1-5
v_gene: TRBV19
abundance: NA
d_gene: TRBD1
CDR3aa: CASSQVPQGAGNQPQHF
CDR3nt: TGTGCCAGTAGTCAAGTCCCACAGGGGGCAGGCAATCAGCCCCAGCATTTT

j_gene: TRBJ2-3
v_gene: TRBV23-1
abundance: NA
d_gene: NA
CDR3aa: CASSRRDTTNTDTQYF
CDR3nt: TGCGCCAGCAGTCGTCGGGACACTACCAACACAGATACGCAGTATTTT

j_gene: TRBJ2-2
v_gene: TRBV10-3
abundance: NA
d_gene: NA
CDR3aa: CAISTRVANTGELFF
CDR3nt: TGTGCCATCAGTACTAGAGTCGCGAACACCGGGGAGCTGTTTTTT

j_gene: TRBJ1-2
v_gene: TRBV5-6
abundance: once
d_gene: NA
CDR3aa: CASSALQGTSTIYGYTF
CDR3nt: TGTGCCAGCAGCGCATTACAGGGTACCTCAACAATATATGGCTACACCTTC

j_gene: TRBJ2-7
v_gene: TRBV6-5
abundance: NA
d_gene: NA
CDR3aa: CASSYSREGLYEQYF
CDR3nt: TGTGCCAGCAGTTACTCGCGGGAAGGGTTGTACGAGCAGTACTTC

j_gene: TRBJ2-6
v_gene: TRBV9
abundance: NA
d_gene: NA
CDR3aa: CASSVREGDGANVLTF
CDR3nt: TGTGCCAGCAGCGTAAGAGAGGGGGATGGGGCCAACGTCCTGACTTTC

j_gene: TRBJ2-4
v_gene: TRBV11-2
abundance: NA
d_gene: NA
CDR3aa: CASSLDGLEQAKNIQYF
CDR3nt: TGTGCCAGCAGCTTAGACGGCTTGGAGCAAGCCAAAAACATTCAGTACTTC

j_gene: TRBJ1-5
v_gene: TRBV12-3/TRBV12-4
abundance: NA
d_gene: TRBD1
CDR3aa: CASRQGSGQPQHF
CDR3nt: TGTGCCAGCAGACAGGGGTCGGGCCAGCCCCAGCATTTT

j_gene: TRBJ1-1
v_gene: TRBV7-8
abundance: NA
d_gene: NA
CDR3aa: CASSPEGIGGTEAFF
CDR3nt: TGTGCCAGCAGCCCCGAAGGGATCGGGGGCACTGAAGCTTTCTTT

j_gene: TRBJ1-6
v_gene: TRBV5-8
abundance: NA
d_gene: NA
CDR3aa: CASLHAASGNNSPLHF
CDR3nt: TGTGCCAGCCTCCACGCGGCCTCCGGAAATAATTCACCCCTCCACTTT

j_gene: TRBJ1-5
v_gene: TRBV19
abundance: NA
d_gene: NA
CDR3aa: CASSIEQGNQPQHF
CDR3nt: TGTGCCAGTAGTATAGAACAGGGAAATCAGCCCCAGCATTTT

j_gene: TRBJ1-2
v_gene: TRBV4-1
abundance: NA
d_gene: NA
CDR3aa: CASSQDPGKPIYGYTF
CDR3nt: TGCGCCAGCAGCCAGGACCCAGGGAAACCCATCTATGGCTACACCTTC

j_gene: TRBJ2-1
v_gene: TRBV15
abundance: NA
d_gene: NA
CDR3aa: CATSRETGDSSDEQFF
CDR3nt: TGTGCCACCAGCAGAGAAACCGGGGACTCCTCAGATGAGCAGTTCTTC

j_gene: TRBJ2-5
v_gene: TRBV30
abundance: NA
d_gene: NA
CDR3aa: CAWSVTVQETQYF
CDR3nt: TGTGCCTGGAGTGTAACAGTCCAAGAGACCCAGTACTTC

j_gene: TRBJ2-1
v_gene: TRBV5-4
abundance: NA
d_gene: TRBD1
CDR3aa: CASIDRAENNEQFF
CDR3nt: TGTGCCAGCATTGACAGGGCGGAGAACAATGAGCAGTTCTTC

j_gene: TRBJ2-4
v_gene: TRBV5-1
abundance: NA
d_gene: NA
CDR3aa: CASSLGGRMDIQYF
CDR3nt: TGCGCCAGCAGCCTTGGAGGCAGAATGGACATTCAGTACTTC

j_gene: TRBJ2-4
v_gene: TRBV4-3
abundance: NA
d_gene: TRBD2
CDR3aa: CASSPEAGLAKNIQYF
CDR3nt: TGCGCCAGCAGCCCCGAAGCGGGGCTAGCCAAAAACATTCAGTACTTC

j_gene: TRBJ2-7
v_gene: TRBV5-1
abundance: NA
d_gene: TRBD1
CDR3aa: CASSSGTGLDEQYF
CDR3nt: TGCGCCAGCAGCTCGGGGACAGGTTTAGACGAGCAGTACTTC

j_gene: TRBJ2-2
v_gene: TRBV18
abundance: NA
d_gene: NA
CDR3aa: CASSPQQPPNTGELFF
CDR3nt: TGTGCCAGCTCACCACAACAGCCACCAAACACCGGGGAGCTGTTTTTT

j_gene: TRBJ1-5
v_gene: TRBV19
abundance: NA
d_gene: NA
CDR3aa: CASSLGVGNQPQHF
CDR3nt: TGTGCCAGTAGTCTCGGGGTAGGTAATCAGCCCCAGCATTTT

j_gene: TRBJ2-1
v_gene: TRBV28
abundance: NA
d_gene: NA
CDR3aa: CASSPVVKRDEQFF
CDR3nt: TGTGCCAGCAGTCCCGTAGTCAAGAGGGATGAGCAGTTCTTC

j_gene: TRBJ2-1
v_gene: TRBV10-3
abundance: few
d_gene: NA
CDR3aa: CATLFSDIYNEQFF
CDR3nt: TGTGCCACCCTATTTTCAGACATCTACAATGAGCAGTTCTTC